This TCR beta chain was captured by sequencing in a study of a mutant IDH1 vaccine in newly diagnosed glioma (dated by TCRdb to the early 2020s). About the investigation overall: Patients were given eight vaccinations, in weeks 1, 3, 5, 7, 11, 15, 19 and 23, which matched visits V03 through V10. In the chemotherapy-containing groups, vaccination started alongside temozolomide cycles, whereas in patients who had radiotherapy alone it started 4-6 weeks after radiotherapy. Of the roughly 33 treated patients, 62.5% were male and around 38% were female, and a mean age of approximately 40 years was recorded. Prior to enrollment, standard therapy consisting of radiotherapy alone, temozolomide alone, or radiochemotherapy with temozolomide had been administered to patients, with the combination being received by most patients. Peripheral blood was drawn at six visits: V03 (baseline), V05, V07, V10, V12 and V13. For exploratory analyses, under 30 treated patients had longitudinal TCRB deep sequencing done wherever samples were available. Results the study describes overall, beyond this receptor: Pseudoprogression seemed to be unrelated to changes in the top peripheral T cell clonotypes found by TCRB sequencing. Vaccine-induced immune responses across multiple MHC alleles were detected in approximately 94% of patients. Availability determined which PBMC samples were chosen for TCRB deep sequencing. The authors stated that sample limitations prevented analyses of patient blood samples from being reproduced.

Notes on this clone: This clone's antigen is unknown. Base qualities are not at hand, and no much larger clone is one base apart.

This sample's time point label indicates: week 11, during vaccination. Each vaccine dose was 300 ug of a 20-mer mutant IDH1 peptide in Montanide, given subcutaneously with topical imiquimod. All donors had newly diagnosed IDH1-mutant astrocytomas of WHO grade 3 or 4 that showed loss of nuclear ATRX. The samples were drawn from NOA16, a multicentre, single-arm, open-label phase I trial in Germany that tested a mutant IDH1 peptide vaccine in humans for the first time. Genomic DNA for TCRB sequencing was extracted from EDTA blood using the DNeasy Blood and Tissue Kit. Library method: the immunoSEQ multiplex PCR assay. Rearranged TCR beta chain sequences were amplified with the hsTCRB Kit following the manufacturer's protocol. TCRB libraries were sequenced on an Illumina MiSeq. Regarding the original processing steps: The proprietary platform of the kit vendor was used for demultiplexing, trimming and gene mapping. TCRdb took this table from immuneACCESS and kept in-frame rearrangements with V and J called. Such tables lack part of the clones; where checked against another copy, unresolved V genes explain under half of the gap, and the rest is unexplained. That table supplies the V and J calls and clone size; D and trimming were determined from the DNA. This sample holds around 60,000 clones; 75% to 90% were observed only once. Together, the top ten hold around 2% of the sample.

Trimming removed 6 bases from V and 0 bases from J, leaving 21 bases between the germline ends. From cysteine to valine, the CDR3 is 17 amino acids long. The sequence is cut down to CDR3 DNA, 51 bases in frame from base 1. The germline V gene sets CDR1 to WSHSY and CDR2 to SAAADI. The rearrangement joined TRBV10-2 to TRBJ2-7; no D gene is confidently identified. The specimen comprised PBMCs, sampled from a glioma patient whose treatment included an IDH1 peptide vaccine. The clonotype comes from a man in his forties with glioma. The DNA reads TGCGCCAGCAGCAAAATGACAATCCCGGGCGGCTCCTACGAGCAGTACGTC. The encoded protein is CASSKMTIPGGSYEQYV.